One sample yielded the 11 T cell receptor beta chains listed below, sequenced in a study of blood T cells in healthy people across ages. Alongside a J-beta primer mix, a sample-barcoded 5' primer served in a second PCR lasting about 7 to 11 cycles. TCRdb used MiXCR to reprocess the 5' RACE reads, holding one entry per CDR3 protein. The table includes more than 800,000 distinct CDR3 sequences, around 26% detected once. Sequenced sample: blood. The receptors stem from a woman older than 75 in good health.

This clonotype has at least ten counts. The CDR3 here is CASSFSSREQFF. The CDR3 DNA reads TGTGCCAGCAGTTTTTCTAGTCGGGAGCAGTTCTTC. V is TRBV27 and J is TRBJ2-1; no firm D call. CDR1 and CDR2 from the germline V gene are MNHEY and SMNVEV (reference sequence). V was cut by 3 bases and J by 10 bases, with 10 bases left in between. The CDR3 is 12 residues long.

Regarding this clonotype: At one end the junction does not follow the germline gene, possibly because of a read error. The chain combines TRBV7-2 with TRBJ2-6; D perhaps matches TRBD1 (5 bases). Germline assignment: CDR1 SGHTA and CDR2 FQGNSA. The CDR3 has 15 residues. CDR3 loop: CASSPTLSGANVRTF. CDR3 DNA sequence: TGTGCCAGCAGCCCTACCCTCTCTGGGGCCAACGTCCGGACTTTC.

This clonotype occurred many times. The rearrangement joins TRBV20-1 to TRBJ1-2; TRBD1 agrees at 9 bases. Per the germline V gene, CDR1 is DFQATT and CDR2 is SNEGSKA (reference sequence). The CDR3 runs 14 residues. V lost 5 bases and J lost 4; bases outside the gene matches: 8. CDR3 residues: CSAPSGTGSYGYTF. The CDR3 coding sequence is TGCAGTGCTCCGTCTGGGACAGGGTCCTATGGCTACACCTTC.

This clonotype was counted at least ten times. The chain uses TRBV12-3 or TRBV12-4 and TRBJ1-5; D gene uncertain. CDR3 length: 14 amino acids. V lost 7 bases, J lost 1 base, and 11 bases lay in between. The CDR3, as DNA: TGTGCCAGCACCCTTCTCGGAAGCAATCAGCCCCAGCATTTT. Translating gives CASTLLGSNQPQHF.

This clonotype came up many times. As DNA, the CDR3 is TGTGCCAGCAGCTTAATGATCGGCTACGAGCAGTACTTC. It translates to CASSLMIGYEQYF. This chain links TRBV7-2 with TRBJ2-7; unclear D gene. Germline-derived CDR1 and CDR2 are SGHTA and FQGNSA. Trimming cost V 2 bases and J 3 bases, with 8 bases left between them. The CDR3 totals 13 residues.

Remarks on this clonotype: A much larger clonotype is one base distant, so this may be a read error. The genes are TRBV5-5 and TRBJ2-7, with 7 bases aligning to TRBD2. This CDR3 comprises 16 residues. The germline V gene has CDR1 SGHKS and CDR2 YYEKEE (reference sequence). J was trimmed by 3 bases and V by 2 bases; bases with no gene match: 11. This CDR3 is CASSFGALGGSYEQYF. CDR3 in DNA: TGTGCCAGCAGCTTTGGGGCTCTGGGAGGGAGCTACGAGCAGTACTTC.

The V call is TRBV7-2, the J call TRBJ2-1; 7 bases align to TRBD2. Germline V gives CDR1 SGHTA, CDR2 FQGNSA. Trimming at V came to 1 base and at J to 2 bases, leaving 5 bases not matched to a gene. This CDR3 is built from 16 residues. The CDR3 region is CASSLGWREPYNEQFF. The CDR3 DNA reads as TGTGCCAGCAGCTTAGGCTGGCGGGAGCCCTACAATGAGCAGTTCTTC.

This clonotype has a count of ten or more. The chain recombines TRBV28 with TRBJ2-7, with D possibly matching TRBD1 (5 bases). Germline V gene data show CDR1 as MDHEN and CDR2 as SYDVKM. The CDR3 length is 11 residues. V lost 8 bases to trimming and J lost 4 bases, with 9 bases between them. DNA of the CDR3: TGTGCCAGCGGCACAGGTTACGAGCAGTACTTC. Protein product: CASGTGYEQYF.

The rearrangement uses TRBV11-2 and TRBJ2-5; D ambiguous. The DNA end is a closer match to TRBJ2-4, so the J assignment may be wrong. CDR1 and CDR2 from the germline V gene are SGHAT and FQNNGV. CDR3 size: 13 residues. The CDR3 region is CASSLEAPNIQYF. CDR3 DNA: TGTGCCAGCAGCTTAGAGGCCCCAAACATTCAGTACTTC.

This chain joins TRBV7-2 and TRBJ2-4, with 12 bases that match TRBD2. CDR1 SGHTA and CDR2 FQGNSA come from the germline V gene. The ends lost 5 bases at V and 0 bases at J; junction bases unmatched: 5. The CDR3 is made up of 17 amino acids. Here the CDR3 DNA reads TGTGCCAGCAGCGGAGGACTAGCGGGAATAGCCAAAAACATTCAGTACTTC. Protein product: CASSGGLAGIAKNIQYF.

This chain joins TRBV4-2 and TRBJ1-2; possibly TRBD1 for D (6 bases). Trimming took off 1 base at V and 0 bases at J, with 9 bases between the two ends. The CDR3 length is 15 residues. The germline V gene has CDR1 LGHNA and CDR2 YNFKEQ. The CDR3 here is CASSQAGTPNYGYTF. The DNA of the CDR3 is TGTGCCAGCAGCCAAGCTGGGACACCTAACTATGGCTACACCTTC.